This TCR beta chain appears in the sequencing data of a study of shared clonotypes between healthy human individuals. General study points: It was only blood that was sampled, and tissue repertoires likely differ.

Germline V CDR1 and CDR2: SGHRS, YFSETQ. V lost 3 bases to trimming and J lost 5 bases, with 8 bases between them. The CDR3 has 13 residues. Clones were sequenced by immunoSEQ multiplex PCR, and TCRdb holds only the in-frame ones, with some missing. The sample has about 680,000 clones; about 74% are singletons. This clone was detected a few times. Its antigen remains unidentified. This TCR was recovered from a woman younger than 45 in good health. What was sequenced was memory CD4+ T cells sorted from blood. Indicated subset: CD45RA-negative fraction. The genes are TRBV5-1 and TRBJ2-2, with D perhaps TRBD1 (6 bases). Here the CDR3 DNA reads TGCGCCAGCAGCTCACAGGGTACCGGGGAGCTGTTTTTT. Residues: CASSSQGTGELFF.